This TCR beta chain was identified in a study of cytomegalovirus exposure and HLA in healthy donors. The PCR employed 60 Vbeta primers together with 13 Jbeta primers. Only in-frame clones appear in the TCRdb table, and some are missing; sequencing was by immunoSEQ multiplex PCR. The repertoire includes fewer than 65,000 clones, about 76% of them detected once, and roughly 5.9% sits in the top ten. On this clone: The antigen is undetermined.

Study-level findings and limits: There were a few CMV-associated chains whose specificity for CMV antigens was confirmed in vitro.

CDR1 LNHDA and CDR2 SQIVND come from the germline V gene (reference sequence). The CDR3 covers 14 residues. V lost 1 base, J lost 7 bases, and 8 bases lay in between. The chain couples TRBV19 to TRBJ1-6; unclear D gene. This TCR came from a man aged 50 to 60 in good health and CMV-seronegative. Material for sequencing was PBMCs. The CDR3 DNA reads TGTGCCAGTAGTATAGGCCAGATGAATTCACCCCTCCACTTT. As protein: CASSIGQMNSPLHF.